The text below deals with one T cell receptor beta chain. The antigen remains undetermined. Sequenced by immunoSEQ multiplex PCR; TCRdb stores in-frame clones only, minus some. The sample includes over 90,000 clones, approximately 90% of them seen just once. The data belong to a study of T cell responses to AZD1222 COVID-19 vaccine. Notes on the study in general: Clonal diversity was possibly underestimated, and the donors were mostly white British, with more females.

Germline lookup yields CDR1 LNHDA and CDR2 SQIVND (reference sequence). CDR3 length: 15 amino acids. V was trimmed by 5 bases and J by 0 bases, leaving 8 bases between them. The J gene is TRBJ2-6, the V gene TRBV19; D gene uncertain. The sequences come from peripheral blood, collected 28 days after the second AZD1222 dose. This receptor was identified in an adult who received the AZD1222 COVID-19 vaccine. Written as DNA, the CDR3 is TGTGCCAGTAGTCCACTTTTCTCTGGGGCCAACGTCCTGACTTTC. This gives the protein CASSPLFSGANVLTF.